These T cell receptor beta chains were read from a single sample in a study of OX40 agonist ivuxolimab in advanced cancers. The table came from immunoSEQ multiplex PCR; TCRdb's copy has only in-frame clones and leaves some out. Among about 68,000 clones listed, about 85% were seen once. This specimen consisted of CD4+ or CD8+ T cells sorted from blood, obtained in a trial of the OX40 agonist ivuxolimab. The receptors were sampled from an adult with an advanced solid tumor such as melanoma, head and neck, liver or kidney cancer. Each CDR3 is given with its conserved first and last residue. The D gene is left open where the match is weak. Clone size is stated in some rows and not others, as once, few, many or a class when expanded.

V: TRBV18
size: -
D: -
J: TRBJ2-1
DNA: TGTGCCAGCTCCCTAGAAGACGCTAAGTTAAACAATGAGCAGTTCTTC
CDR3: CASSLEDAKLNNEQFF

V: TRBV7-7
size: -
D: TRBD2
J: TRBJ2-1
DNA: TGTGCCAGCAGCCGGACTAGCGGGGCCTACAATGAGCAGTTCTTC
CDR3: CASSRTSGAYNEQFF

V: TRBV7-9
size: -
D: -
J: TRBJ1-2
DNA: TGTGCCAGCAGCTTTGGGGGGCGCGTTGCGTATAATGGCTACACCTTC
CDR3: CASSFGGRVAYNGYTF

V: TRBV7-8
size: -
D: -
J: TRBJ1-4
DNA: TGTGCCAGCAGCTTAGGATACGGTGAAAAACTGTTTTTT
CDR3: CASSLGYGEKLFF

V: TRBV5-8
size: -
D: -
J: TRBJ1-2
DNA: TGTGCCAGCAAGGGGATTTCTTATGGCTACACCTTC
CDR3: CASKGISYGYTF

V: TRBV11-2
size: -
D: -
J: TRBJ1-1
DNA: TGTGCCAGCAGCTTAGGCCTCCGGGAGGTGAACACTGAAGCTTTCTTT
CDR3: CASSLGLREVNTEAFF

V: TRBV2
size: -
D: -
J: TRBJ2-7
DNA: TGTGCCAGCAGTGGGGGCGGCTACGAGCAGTACTTC
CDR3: CASSGGGYEQYF

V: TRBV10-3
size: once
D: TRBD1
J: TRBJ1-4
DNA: TGTGCCACACGACAGGGGGCTCGGGCTAATGAAAAACTGTTTTTT
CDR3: CATRQGARANEKLFF

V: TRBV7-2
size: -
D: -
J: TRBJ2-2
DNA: TGTGCCAGCAGTCGACCCCTGGGGGACACCGGGGAGCTGTTTTTT
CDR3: CASSRPLGDTGELFF

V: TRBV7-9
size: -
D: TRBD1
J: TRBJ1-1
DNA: TGTGCCAGCTCCGGACAGGCGAACACTGAAGCTTTCTTT
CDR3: CASSGQANTEAFF

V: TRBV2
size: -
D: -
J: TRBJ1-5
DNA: TGTGCCAGCAGTGTGATGGGGGGGGCATCCCGTTATTATCAGCCCCAGCATTTT
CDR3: CASSVMGGASRYYQPQHF

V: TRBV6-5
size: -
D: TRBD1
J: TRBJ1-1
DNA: TGTGCCAGCAGCCTACACAGGGGACCCACTGAAGCTTTCTTT
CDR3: CASSLHRGPTEAFF

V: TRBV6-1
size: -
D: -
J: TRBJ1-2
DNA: TGTGCCAGCAGTGGTGAGGGCTATGGCTACACCTTC
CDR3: CASSGEGYGYTF

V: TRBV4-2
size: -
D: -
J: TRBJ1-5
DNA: TGTGCCAGCAGCCAAGAAAATGATCAGCCCCAGCATTTT
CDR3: CASSQENDQPQHF

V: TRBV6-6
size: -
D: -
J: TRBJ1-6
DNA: TGTGCCAGCAGTGCCGCTCCAGATTCACCCCTCCACTTT
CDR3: CASSAAPDSPLHF

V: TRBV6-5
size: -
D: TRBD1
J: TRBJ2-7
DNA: TGTGCCAGCAGTTACTCGGCGACAGGGGAGTATTACGAGCAGTACTTC
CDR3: CASSYSATGEYYEQYF

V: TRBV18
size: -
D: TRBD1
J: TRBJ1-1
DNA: TGTGCCAGCTCACTGGGACAGACGGACACTGAAGCTTTCTTT
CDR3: CASSLGQTDTEAFF

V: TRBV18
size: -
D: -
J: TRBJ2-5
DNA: TGTGCCAGCTCACCCCAGGGGTTGGAGACCCAGTACTTC
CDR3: CASSPQGLETQYF

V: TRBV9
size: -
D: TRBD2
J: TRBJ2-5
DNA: TGTGCCAGCAGCCCCCGGACTAGCGGCGCGGCCCAGTACTTC
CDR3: CASSPRTSGAAQYF

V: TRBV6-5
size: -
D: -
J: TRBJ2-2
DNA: TGTGCCAGCAGTTTGCGCCCTGGGGGGCGCACCGGGGAGCTGTTTTTT
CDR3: CASSLRPGGRTGELFF

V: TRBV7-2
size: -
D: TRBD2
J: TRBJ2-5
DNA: TGTGCCAGCAGCTTAGCTCCTAGCGGGGGGGCCTTAGAGACCCAGTACTTC
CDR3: CASSLAPSGGALETQYF

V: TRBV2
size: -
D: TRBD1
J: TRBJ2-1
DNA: TGTGCCAGCAGTGAATGGGTGCCGGGACAGTGGGACAATGAGCAGTTCTTC
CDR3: CASSEWVPGQWDNEQFF

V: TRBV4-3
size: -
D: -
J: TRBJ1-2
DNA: TGCGCCAGCAGCCAGGATCAGACAGGAACCTATGGCTACACCTTC
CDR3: CASSQDQTGTYGYTF

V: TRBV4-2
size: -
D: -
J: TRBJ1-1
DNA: TGTGCCAGCAGCCAGCGGGCTGAAGCTTTCTTT
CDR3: CASSQRAEAFF

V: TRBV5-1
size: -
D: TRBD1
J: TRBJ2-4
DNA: TGCGCCAGCAGCTCTGACGGGACAGGGGGCCGGTGGGACATTCAGTACTTC
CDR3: CASSSDGTGGRWDIQYF

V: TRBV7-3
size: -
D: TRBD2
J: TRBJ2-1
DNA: TGTGCCAGCAGCTTGACTAGCGGGGGGAGGTACAATGAGCAGTTCTTC
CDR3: CASSLTSGGRYNEQFF

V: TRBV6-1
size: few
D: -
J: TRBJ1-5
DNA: TGTGCCAGCACCCTCGTAGAGAGGCAGCCCCAGCATTTT
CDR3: CASTLVERQPQHF

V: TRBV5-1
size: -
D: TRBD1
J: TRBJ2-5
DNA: TGCGCCAGCAGCTTGGGACAGGGTATGGAGACCCAGTACTTC
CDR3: CASSLGQGMETQYF

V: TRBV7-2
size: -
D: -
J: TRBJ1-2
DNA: TGTGCCAGCAGCCCTGAGAGGGGGGAAAAACACGGCTACACCTTC
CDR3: CASSPERGEKHGYTF

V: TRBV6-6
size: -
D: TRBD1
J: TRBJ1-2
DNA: TGTGCCAGCAGACCCGGACAGGGCCCTCTCGGCTACACCTTC
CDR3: CASRPGQGPLGYTF

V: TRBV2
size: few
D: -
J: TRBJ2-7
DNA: TGTGCCAGCAGTGGCGTCTTTTCCTACGAGCAGTACTTC
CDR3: CASSGVFSYEQYF

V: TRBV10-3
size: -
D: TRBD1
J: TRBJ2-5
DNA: TGTGCCAGCCGGGACAGGGGGGATGGAAGAGAGACCCAGTACTTC
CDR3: CASRDRGDGRETQYF

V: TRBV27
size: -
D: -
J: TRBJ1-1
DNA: TGTGCCAGCAGTTTATTTTCTTTGGTCGATCCGGCGGGGAATGACACTGAAGCTTTCTTT
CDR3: CASSLFSLVDPAGNDTEAFF

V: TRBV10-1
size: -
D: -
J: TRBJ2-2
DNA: TGCGCCAGCAGTGATAGTTACGGGGAGCTGTTTTTT
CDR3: CASSDSYGELFF

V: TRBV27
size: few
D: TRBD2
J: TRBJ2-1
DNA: TGTGCCAGCAGTTTGGGACTAGCGGGGGTCGATGAGCAGTTCTTC
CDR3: CASSLGLAGVDEQFF

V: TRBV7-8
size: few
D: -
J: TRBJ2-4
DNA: TGTGCCAGCAGCTTTTGGGGTCGAGGAACCAAAAACATTCAGTACTTC
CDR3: CASSFWGRGTKNIQYF

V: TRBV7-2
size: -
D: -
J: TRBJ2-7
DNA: TGTGCCAGCAGCCATTCACAAGGGGACGAGCAGTACTTC
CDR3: CASSHSQGDEQYF

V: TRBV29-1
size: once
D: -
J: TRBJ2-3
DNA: TGCAGCGTTGAATCTGTGGGGAAGTCAGATACGCAGTATTTT
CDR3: CSVESVGKSDTQYF

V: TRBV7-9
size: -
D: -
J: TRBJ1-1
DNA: TGTGCCAGCAGCTTGGGGATTTGGGCTGAAGCTTTCTTT
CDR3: CASSLGIWAEAFF

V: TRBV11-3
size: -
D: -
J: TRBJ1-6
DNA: TGTGCCAGCAGCTTAGGGGGGCCTAATTCACCCCTCCACTTT
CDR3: CASSLGGPNSPLHF

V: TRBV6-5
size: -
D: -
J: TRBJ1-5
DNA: TGTGCCAGCAGTTATAGAACAAATCAGCCCCAGCATTTT
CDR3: CASSYRTNQPQHF

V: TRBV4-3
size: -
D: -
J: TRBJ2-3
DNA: TGCGCCAGCAGCCAAGATCTGGGGGGCGCGAGCACAGATACGCAGTATTTT
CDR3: CASSQDLGGASTDTQYF

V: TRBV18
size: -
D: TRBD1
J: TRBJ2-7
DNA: TGTGCCAGCTCACCACCGCGACAGGGGGAGATCGAGCAGTACTTC
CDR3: CASSPPRQGEIEQYF

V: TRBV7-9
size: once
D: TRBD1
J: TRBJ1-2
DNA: TGTGCCAGCAGCCAACAGGGGATCAGCTATGGCTACACCTTC
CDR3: CASSQQGISYGYTF

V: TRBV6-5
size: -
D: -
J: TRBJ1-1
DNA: TGTGCCAGCAGCCCACTACGGGCAGAGAGGGAAGCTTTCTTT
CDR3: CASSPLRAEREAFF

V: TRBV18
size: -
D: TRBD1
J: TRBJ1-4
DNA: TGTGCCAGCTCCCAAGGACAGGCCCCGGCGGGCGAAAAACTGTTTTTT
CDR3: CASSQGQAPAGEKLFF

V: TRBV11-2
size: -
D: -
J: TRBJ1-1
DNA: TGTGCCAGCAGCACTGAGACGGTGAACACTGAAGCTTTCTTT
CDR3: CASSTETVNTEAFF

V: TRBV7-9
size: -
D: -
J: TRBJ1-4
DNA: TGTGCCAGCAGCGGGGGCGGGGAGGGTGCGGATGAAAAACTGTTTTTT
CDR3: CASSGGGEGADEKLFF

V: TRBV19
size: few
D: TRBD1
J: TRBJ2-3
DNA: TGTGCCAGTAGTAGCGGACAGGGGGTCACAGATACGCAGTATTTT
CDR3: CASSSGQGVTDTQYF

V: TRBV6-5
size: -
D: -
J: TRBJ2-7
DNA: TGTGCCAGCAGTCCCACACGGGACGAGCAGTACTTC
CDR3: CASSPTRDEQYF

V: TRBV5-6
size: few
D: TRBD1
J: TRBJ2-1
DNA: TGTGCCAGCAGGACAGGGGCCAATGAGCAGTTCTTC
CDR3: CASRTGANEQFF

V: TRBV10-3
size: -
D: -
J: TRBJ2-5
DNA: TGTGCCATCAGTGAGTCGTACAACCAAGAGACCCAGTACTTC
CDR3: CAISESYNQETQYF

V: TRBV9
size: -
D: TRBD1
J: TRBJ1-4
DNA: TGTGCCAGCAGCCCTCGACAGGGAGGATATTCTAATGAAAAACTGTTTTTT
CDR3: CASSPRQGGYSNEKLFF

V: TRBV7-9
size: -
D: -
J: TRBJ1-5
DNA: TGTGCCAGCAGCTCAGATAATCAGCCCCAGCATTTT
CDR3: CASSSDNQPQHF

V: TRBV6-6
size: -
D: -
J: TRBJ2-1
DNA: TGTGCCAGCAGTTACTCGACCGAGGATGAGCAGTTCTTC
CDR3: CASSYSTEDEQFF

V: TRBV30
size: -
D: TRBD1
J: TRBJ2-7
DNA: TGTGCCTGGAGCCTCTCCCTGGACAGGGGTCTCCGCGAGCAGTACTTC
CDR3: CAWSLSLDRGLREQYF

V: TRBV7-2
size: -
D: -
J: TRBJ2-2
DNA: TGTGCCAGCAGCTTACAGGCGAACACCGGGGAGCTGTTTTTT
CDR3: CASSLQANTGELFF

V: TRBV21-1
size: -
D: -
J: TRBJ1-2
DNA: TGTGCCAGCAGCAAAAGGAACAGGCGTGGCTACACCTTC
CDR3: CASSKRNRRGYTF

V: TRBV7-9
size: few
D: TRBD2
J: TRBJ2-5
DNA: TGTGCCAGCAGCCCGAACCTCGCTAGCGGGGGTGAGACCCAGTACTTC
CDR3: CASSPNLASGGETQYF

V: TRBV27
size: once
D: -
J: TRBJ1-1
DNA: TGTGCCACCACCAATATTCGGGCCAACACTGAAGCTTTCTTT
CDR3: CATTNIRANTEAFF